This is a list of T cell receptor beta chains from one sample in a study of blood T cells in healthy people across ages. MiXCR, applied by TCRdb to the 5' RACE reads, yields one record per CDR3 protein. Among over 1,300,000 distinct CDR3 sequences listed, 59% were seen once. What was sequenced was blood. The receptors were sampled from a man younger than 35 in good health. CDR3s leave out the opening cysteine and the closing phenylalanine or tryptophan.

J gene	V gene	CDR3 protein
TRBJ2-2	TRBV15	ATRPPVTGIPGELF
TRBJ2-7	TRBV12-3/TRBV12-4	ASSLALVWGDEQY
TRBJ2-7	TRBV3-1	ASSQNPGLAGGVSEQY
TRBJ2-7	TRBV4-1	ASSQELDRLYYEQY
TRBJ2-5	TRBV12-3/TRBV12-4	ASSLALGQETQY
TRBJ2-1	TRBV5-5	ASSLAVSNEQF
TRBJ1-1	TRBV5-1	ASSLADRAEAF
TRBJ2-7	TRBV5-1	ASSWDRVYEQY
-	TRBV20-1	SAQNRGFETQY
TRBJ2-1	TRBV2	ASSAGTSDGQF
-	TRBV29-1	SVKQGDEQY
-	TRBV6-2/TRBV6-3	ASSVTQYEQY
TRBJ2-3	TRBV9	ASSVGTTTSTDTQY
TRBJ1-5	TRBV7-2	ASSPGGYGNQPQH
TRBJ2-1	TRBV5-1	ASGGLSYNEQF
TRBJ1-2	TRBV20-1	SASPSGEIFNYGYT
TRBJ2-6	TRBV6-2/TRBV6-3	ASKTGANVLT
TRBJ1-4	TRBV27	ASRVRGRAPATNEKLF
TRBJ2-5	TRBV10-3	AISVALETQY
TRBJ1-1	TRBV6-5	ASNMDRATEAF
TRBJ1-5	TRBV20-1	SARRQGGLSNQPQH
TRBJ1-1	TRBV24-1	ATGQKAF
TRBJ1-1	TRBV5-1	ASSWGQPNTEAF
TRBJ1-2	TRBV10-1	ASSESLQRGYT
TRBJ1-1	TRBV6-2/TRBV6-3	ASSSRQIMNTEAF
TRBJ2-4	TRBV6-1	ASSEGTAQDIQY
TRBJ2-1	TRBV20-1	SAPGPLHNEQH
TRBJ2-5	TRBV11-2	ASSYPGLAGGNEQY
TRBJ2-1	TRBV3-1	ASSLLAELYNEQF
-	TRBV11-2	ASSENYREQY
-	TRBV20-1	SAREGPYEQY
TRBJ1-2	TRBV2	ASSITKGSLYGYT
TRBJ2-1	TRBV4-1	ASSAIQGVDEQF
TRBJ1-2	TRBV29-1	SVALDRTYGYT
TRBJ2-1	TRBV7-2	ASRLAGGPYEQF
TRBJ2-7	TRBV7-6	ASSFVEDEQY
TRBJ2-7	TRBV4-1	ASSQGPGEYEQY
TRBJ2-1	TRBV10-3	AISEPGGTGSNEQF
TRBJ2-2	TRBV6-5	ASSYSRPQAGSSTGELF
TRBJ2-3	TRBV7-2	ASSVSLRDTQY
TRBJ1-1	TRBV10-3	AISATGTGLNTEAF
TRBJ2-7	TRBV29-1	SVESRAGTYEQY
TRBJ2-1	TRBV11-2	ASSLHLAGRHYNEQF
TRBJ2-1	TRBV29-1	SAAGTSGRLVFNEQF
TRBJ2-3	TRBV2	ARNPPGLSTDTQY
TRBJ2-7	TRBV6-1	ASSPGQDIQIPNYEQY
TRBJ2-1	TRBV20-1	SAKSVDEQF
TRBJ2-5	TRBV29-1	SVEGETSGQETQY
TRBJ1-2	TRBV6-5	ASSSDTVVYGYT
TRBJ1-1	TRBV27	ASSLSNRVNTEAF
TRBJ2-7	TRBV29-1	SALDGSYEQY
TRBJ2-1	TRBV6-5	ASSWGVTGIHNEQF
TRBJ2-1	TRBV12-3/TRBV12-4	ASSSLRGADQYNEQF
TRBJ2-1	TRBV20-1	SAVNRVRYNEQF